One TCR beta chain is described in this entry. Its binding antigen is unknown. It has no much larger one-base neighbor in the sample; base qualities were not kept. These data belong to a study of CD8 T cells in ankylosing spondylitis (dated by TCRdb to about 2017). About the investigation overall: The study profiled T cell receptor beta repertoires in healthy donors and ankylosing spondylitis patients to find disease-linked TCR variants. The full study cohort was made up of about 24 ankylosing spondylitis patients and around 100 healthy donors. Peripheral blood was sampled, and synovial fluid was also collected from ankylosing spondylitis patients. The research as a whole found: A TCR beta motif made up of roughly eight highly homologous amino acid variants appeared to be characteristic of blood from ankylosing spondylitis patients. The disease-linked clones had a CD8+ phenotype and were found at relatively low frequencies in peripheral blood. Some TCR beta motif variants had previously been reported in synovial fluid and blood of reactive arthritis patients, which suggested common disease-initiation mechanisms. The disease-linked clones were reported as significantly enriched in matched synovial fluid samples from ankylosing spondylitis patients.

TCRdb names Illumina HiSeq 2500 as the instrument used. TCR beta libraries were prepared by quantitative 5'-RACE with molecular barcodes. From the authors' description of their analysis: A new computational method, built on a probabilistic model of VDJ rearrangement, was used to identify disease-linked TCR variants. TCRdb reran the public reads through fastp at Q25 and MiXCR, keeping productive beta chains. For every CDR3 protein sequence, its rows merge into one entry that carries the most common genes and DNA. The V and J calls and clone size come from TCRdb's table, not from the authors' own analysis. This sample comprises about 390,000 distinct CDR3 sequences, approximately 20% of them detected only once. Less than 20% of the sample is taken by the ten largest. Counted from cysteine to phenylalanine, this CDR3 has 13 amino acids. The only DNA kept is the CDR3, 39 bases in frame from the first base. V and J lose 6 bases and 5 bases, and a span of 13 bases separates them. CDR1 and CDR2 are drawn from the germline V gene: MGHDK, SYGVNS.

Sequencing was performed on blood, either unsorted or a sorted T cell fraction (not recorded which). The V gene is TRBV25-1 and the J gene is TRBJ2-5; the D gene is perhaps TRBD1, on 6 matching bases. The receptor's source is a male donor with ankylosing spondylitis. The encoded CDR3 is CASSLGGWETQYF. The DNA reads as follows: TGTGCCAGCAGCCTTGGGGGCTGGGAGACCCAGTACTTC.